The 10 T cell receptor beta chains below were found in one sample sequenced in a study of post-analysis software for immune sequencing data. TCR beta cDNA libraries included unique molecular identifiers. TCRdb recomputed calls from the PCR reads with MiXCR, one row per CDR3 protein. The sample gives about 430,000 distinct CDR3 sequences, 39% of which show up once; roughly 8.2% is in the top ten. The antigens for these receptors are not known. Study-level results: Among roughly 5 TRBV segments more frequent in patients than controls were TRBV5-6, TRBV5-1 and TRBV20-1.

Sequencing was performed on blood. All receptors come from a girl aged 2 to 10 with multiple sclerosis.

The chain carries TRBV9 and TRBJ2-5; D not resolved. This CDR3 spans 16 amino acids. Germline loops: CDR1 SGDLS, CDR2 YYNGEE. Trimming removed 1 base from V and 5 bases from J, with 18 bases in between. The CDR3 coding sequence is TGTGCCAGCAGCGTATTTAGCTCTGCGGCTGAGGAGACCCAGTACTTC. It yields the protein CASSVFSSAAEETQYF.

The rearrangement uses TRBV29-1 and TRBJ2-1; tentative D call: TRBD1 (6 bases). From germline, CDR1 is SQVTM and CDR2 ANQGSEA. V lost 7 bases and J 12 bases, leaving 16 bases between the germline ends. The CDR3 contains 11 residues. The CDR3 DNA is TGCAGCGCCTACAGGGTAGATGGGCAGTTCTTC. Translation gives CSAYRVDGQFF.

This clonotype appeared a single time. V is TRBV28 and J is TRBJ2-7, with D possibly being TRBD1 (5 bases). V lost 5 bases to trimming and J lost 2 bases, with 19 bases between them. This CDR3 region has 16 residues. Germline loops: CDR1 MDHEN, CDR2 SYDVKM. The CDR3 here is CASSQMQGLLPYEQYF. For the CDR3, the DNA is TGTGCCAGCAGTCAAATGCAGGGATTACTACCCTACGAGCAGTACTTC.

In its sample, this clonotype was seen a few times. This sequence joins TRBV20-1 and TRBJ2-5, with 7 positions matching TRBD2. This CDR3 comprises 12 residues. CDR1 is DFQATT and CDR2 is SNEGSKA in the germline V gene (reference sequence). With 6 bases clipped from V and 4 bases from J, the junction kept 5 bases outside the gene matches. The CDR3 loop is CSARTGGETQYF. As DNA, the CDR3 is TGCAGTGCCAGAACGGGGGGAGAGACCCAGTACTTC.

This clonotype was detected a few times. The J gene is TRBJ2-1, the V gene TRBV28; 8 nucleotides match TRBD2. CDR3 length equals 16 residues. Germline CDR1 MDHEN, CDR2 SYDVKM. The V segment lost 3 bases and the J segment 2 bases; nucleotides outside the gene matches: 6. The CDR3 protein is CASSFQLAVPYNEQFF. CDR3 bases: TGTGCCAGCAGTTTCCAACTAGCGGTCCCCTACAATGAGCAGTTCTTC.

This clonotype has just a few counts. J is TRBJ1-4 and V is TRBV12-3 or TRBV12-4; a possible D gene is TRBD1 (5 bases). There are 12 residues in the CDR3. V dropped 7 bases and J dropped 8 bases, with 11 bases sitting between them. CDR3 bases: TGTGCCAGCATGAGGGGCTCAGAAAAACTGTTTTTT. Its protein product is CASMRGSEKLFF.

The DNA of the CDR3 is TGTGCCAGCAGACGTCCAGGCTTTGGGGAGACCCAGTACTTC. Translation gives CASRRPGFGETQYF. V is TRBV14 and J is TRBJ2-4; no clear D gene. The last part of the DNA fits TRBJ2-5 better; the J call may be wrong. Germline lookup yields CDR1 SGHDN and CDR2 FVKESK. This CDR3 has 14 residues.

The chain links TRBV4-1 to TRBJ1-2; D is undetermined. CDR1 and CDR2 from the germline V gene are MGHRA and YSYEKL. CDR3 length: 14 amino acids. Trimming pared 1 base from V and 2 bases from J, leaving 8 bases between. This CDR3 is CASSQVQRNYGYTF. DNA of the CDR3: TGCGCCAGCAGCCAAGTCCAGAGGAACTATGGCTACACCTTC.

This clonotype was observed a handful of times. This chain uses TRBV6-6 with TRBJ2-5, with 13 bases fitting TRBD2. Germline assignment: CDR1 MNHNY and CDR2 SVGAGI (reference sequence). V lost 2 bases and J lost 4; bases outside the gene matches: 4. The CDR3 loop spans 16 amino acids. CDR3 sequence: CASSYPGLAGIETQYF. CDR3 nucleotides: TGTGCCAGCAGTTACCCGGGACTAGCGGGGATAGAGACCCAGTACTTC.

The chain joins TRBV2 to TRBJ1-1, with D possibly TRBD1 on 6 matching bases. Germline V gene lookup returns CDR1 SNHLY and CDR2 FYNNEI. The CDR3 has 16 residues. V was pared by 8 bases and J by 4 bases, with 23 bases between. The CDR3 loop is CASQIEARGSSTEAFF. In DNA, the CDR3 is TGTGCCAGCCAAATCGAGGCTAGGGGGTCGAGCACTGAAGCTTTCTTT.